What follows are 2 T cell receptor beta chains derived from one specimen sequenced in a study of blood T cell repertoires in COVID-19. Produced via immunoSEQ multiplex PCR; TCRdb's table is partial and in-frame only. The sample has 150,000 to 200,000 clones, around 85% seen once. The sequenced sample was peripheral blood. These receptors all come from a woman of 80 years or more with acute or convalescent COVID-19.

The V gene is TRBV19, the J gene TRBJ2-3, with D possibly being TRBD1 (6 bases). Deletions cut 4 bases from V and 1 base from J, with 15 bases between. Germline V lookup: CDR1 LNHDA, CDR2 SQIVND (reference sequence). The CDR3 is 16 amino acids. In DNA, the CDR3 is TGTGCCAGTAGTACTGGGGGCGGGCCTGGCACAGATACGCAGTATTTT. Its translation is CASSTGGGPGTDTQYF.

This sequence joins TRBV7-9 and TRBJ2-7, with 9 nucleotides matching TRBD1. Trimming took 2 bases from V and 4 from J; bases not matched to a gene: 9. This CDR3 spans 16 amino acids. In germline, CDR1 is SEHNR, CDR2 FQNEAQ (reference sequence). The CDR3 bases are TGTGCCAGCAGCTTAATGTTCGGGACAGGGAGGTACGAGCAGTACTTC. This codes for CASSLMFGTGRYEQYF.